This TCR beta chain came from a study of cytomegalovirus exposure and HLA in healthy donors listed by TCRdb under 2017. With respect to the entire study: According to an earlier analysis of a few hundred of the donors, about 179 million T cells yielded 120 million or so unique TCR beta sequences and about 300 Gb of sequence data. An early release that covered 640 HLA-typed donors contained approximately 300 gigabases of sequencing data and roughly 84 million unique TCR sequences. Of the 300 to 400 genotyped donors, 65% to 90% fell in the genetic ancestry cluster associated with self-reported Caucasian donors. The study aimed to test whether signatures of past pathogen exposure could be identified by cataloging public T cell receptors. Using immunosequencing, the study profiled T cell repertoires from roughly 650 subjects and related those repertoires to cytomegalovirus serostatus. Along with the roughly 610-subject first cohort, a separate validation cohort of around 120 different subjects was used. To predict cytomegalovirus infection status, the study combined high-throughput TCR immunosequencing, statistical association of individual TCRs with disease status, and machine learning. In a later analysis, previously published TCR beta repertoires from 500 to 750 donors were re-analyzed and high-resolution HLA genotyping was added so that TCR occurrence patterns could be studied. The later analysis used no new phenotypic data to find candidate immune exposures, relying instead on TCR beta sequences and their occurrence across donors. An earlier analysis of 500 to 750 of the donors applied high-throughput TCR beta sequencing to assess whether each TCR beta V gene segment acted as functional or pseudogenic. Alongside the repertoire data, information on donor age, sex, ethnicity and CMV serostatus was compiled. Genome-wide SNP genotypes for about 65% of the roughly 670 donors were used in a later genetic analysis, which treated that subset as a discovery cohort. Every discovery cohort repertoire had been produced on one sequencing platform. HLA typing covered class I and class II loci at four-digit resolution. The number of typed donors differed by locus: roughly 629-630 for A, B, C, DRB1 and DQB1; 522 for DQA1; 600 to 610 for DPA1; and around 450 for DPB1. Four to six DR-DQ haplotypes were handled as single units for association and clustering, since linkage in the cohort was strong. Among roughly 400 genotyped donors of the cohort, an average of around 240,000 unique TCR beta nucleotide sequences were sequenced per donor, roughly 20% of them non-productive. Overall study results and their limits: At a false discovery rate of 0.05, a later analysis linked under 20,000 TCR beta sequences to specific HLA alleles. The only immune exposure information available for the cohort was CMV serostatus. Compared with the approximately 600-donor mean, donors in an Asian-associated ancestry cluster had fewer N-insertions in productive TCRs, according to a later genetic analysis. Assigning TCR associations to individual alleles was difficult when HLA alleles, especially DR and DQ, strongly co-occurred. The authors suggested that the approach could potentially be generalized to other disease states and immunological phenotypes. Correlated functional status among segregating V segments might reflect linkage disequilibrium, but an unknown experimental factor could not be ruled out. In an earlier analysis of fewer than 700 of the donors, most TCR beta V segments appeared in productive rearrangements about 90% or about 30% of the time, broadly matching IMGT annotations. The classifier was reported to diagnose cytomegalovirus status with high specificity and sensitivity in both the original and validation cohorts. Most TCR sequences were seen in very few donors, while some public TCRs were found in many individuals. Sequencing depth was assumed to be roughly uniform across donors in the presence/absence analyses, though that assumption may not hold. V-gene and J-gene trimming of TCR beta chains was associated with a missense DCLRE1C variant in a later genetic analysis, and the association was replicated in an independent cohort. The earlier analysis of approximately 540 of the donors excluded roughly 17 rarely observed V segments, including chromosome 9 orphons, because counts were too low. Most CMV-associated TCR beta chains appeared to be HLA-restricted in a later analysis, and the HLA associations seemed to be driven largely by CMV exposure. A later analysis found that HLA-associated TCR beta chains were more clonally expanded and had lower generation probabilities than equally common non-associated chains. A few of the identified cytomegalovirus-associated TCR beta chains were confirmed in vitro to be specific for cytomegalovirus antigens. A cluster of highly shared sequence variants was judged likely to represent a technical artifact of the sequencing pipeline. According to a later analysis, parvovirus B19, influenza, CMV and Epstein-Barr virus appeared linked to several top co-occurrence clusters. Because HLA typing was missing for some donors at each locus, association tests included only the typed subset. A further reported finding was that TCR beta sequences accurately predicted the HLA-A and HLA-B alleles for most subjects in the first cohort. In the study, some 160 TCR beta chains were listed as associated with cytomegalovirus. In a later analysis, TCR association rates were found to vary across HLA loci, with the most associated TCRs seen for DRB1 alleles and the fewest for HLA-C alleles. Some IMGT-functional V segments, including TRBV6-2 and TRBV6-3, could not be told apart with the 87-base-pair reads, so those segments were excluded. In this cohort, only TCR beta chains were sequenced, and detectable features were limited by the absence of alpha or paired-chain data.

For this clone: Its antigen specificity is not known. Base qualities are missing; no much larger clone stands one base away.

The germline V gene gives CDR1 as SQVTM and CDR2 as ANQGSEA. V loses 6 bases of germline sequence and J loses 4 bases, and the interval between the two ends is 15 bases. The CDR3, from cysteine to phenylalanine, totals 13 residues. The retained sequence is limited to the CDR3, 39 bases, with the frame set at the first base. The cohort was made up of roughly 670 healthy bone marrow donors. Cohort members were all nominally healthy when sampled, although unrecorded immune exposures were likely present. The donor tested CMV seropositive and was one of the 289 seropositive cohort members. A peripheral blood sample was collected from each donor, and TCR beta sequencing was performed on peripheral blood mononuclear cells. The Qiagen DNeasy Blood Extraction Kit was used to extract genomic DNA from the blood cell samples. The receptor library was made with the immunoSEQ multiplex PCR assay. The multiplex PCR relied on a mix of 60 forward primers for TCR Vbeta segments and 13 reverse primers for TCR Jbeta segments. The CDR3 region of rearranged TCR beta genes was amplified from genomic DNA by a multiplex PCR assay. Amplified TCR beta libraries were sequenced as 87-base-pair reads on the Illumina HiSeq System. On the authors' methods: A later analysis counted tens of millions of unique TCR beta chains across the 700 or so repertoires, and 10 million to 12 million of these chains were shared by at least two donors. Raw reads were error-corrected and collapsed into unique sequences by a nearest-neighbor algorithm in which closely related sequences were merged to remove PCR and sequencing errors. CDR3 sequences were aligned to IMGT reference sequences to assign V, D and J gene segments. For a sequence to be retained, a match of at least six nucleotides was required to both a V gene segment and a J gene segment. Rearrangements were called productive when the CDR3 lacked stop codons and stayed in frame with V and J; all others were non-productive. CDR3 was defined by IMGT convention, running from the second conserved V-encoded cysteine to the conserved J-encoded phenylalanine. In an earlier analysis of approximately 500 of the donors, sequences lacking an unambiguous match to a single V gene segment were excluded. An earlier analysis of just under 600 of the donors called V segments functional above 56.7% productive rearrangements and segregating when the between-donor standard deviation exceeded 5%. A statistical classification framework was built for diagnosing cytomegalovirus status from the catalog of TCR beta chain sequences. In a later analysis, TCR nucleotide sequences were compared against IMGT/GENE-DB human TR gene sequences so that V and J genes could be assigned. In a later analysis, CDR3 sequences and most-parsimonious VDJ recombination scenarios were assigned using the TCRdist pipeline. In a later analysis, every TCR beta chain was defined by the combination of its CDR3 amino acid sequence and its V-gene family, and reads without a unique V-gene family were dropped. In a later analysis, approximately 640 highly shared, low-generation-probability nucleotide sequences were removed to address suspected cross-contamination and a sequencing artifact. For each public chain, a later analysis derived a clonal expansion index from normalized ranks of inferred template counts within each repertoire. Generation probabilities in a later analysis came from a VDJ recombination model fitted to out-of-frame rearrangements, and those results were checked against IGoR. Hypergeometric tests were used in a later analysis to score TCR-TCR, TCR-HLA and TCR-CMV co-occurrence, with a repertoire-size bias correction applied to the TCR pairs. A later analysis estimated false discovery rates by permuting HLA or CMV assignments 20 times. A later analysis grouped co-occurring TCRs with DBSCAN, adding TCRdist sequence similarity when clustering within HLA-allele-positive subsets. For co-occurrence clustering, repertoires with fewer than 30,000 or more than 120,000 public chains were excluded, along with four or five repertoires with anomalous nucleotide sharing. The immuneACCESS repertoire file appears here via TCRdb, limited to in-frame rearrangements. These files lack a portion of the clones; in checked studies, under half of the deficit traces to unresolved V genes, and the cause of the others is not known. V, J and clone size are those of that table, while D and trimming were read from the DNA. The sample records 80,000 to 95,000 clones, roughly 79% of which are singletons. Of the sample, less than 6.5% falls within the top ten clones.

Sequencing used PBMCs. The TCR originated in a man younger than 35 in good health and CMV-seropositive. The chain employs TRBV29-1 and TRBJ1-2, with a weak D call of TRBD1 (5 bases match). The DNA sequence is given as TGCAGCGTATTCCAGGGCGCGAGCTATGGCTACACCTTC. Translation gives CSVFQGASYGYTF.